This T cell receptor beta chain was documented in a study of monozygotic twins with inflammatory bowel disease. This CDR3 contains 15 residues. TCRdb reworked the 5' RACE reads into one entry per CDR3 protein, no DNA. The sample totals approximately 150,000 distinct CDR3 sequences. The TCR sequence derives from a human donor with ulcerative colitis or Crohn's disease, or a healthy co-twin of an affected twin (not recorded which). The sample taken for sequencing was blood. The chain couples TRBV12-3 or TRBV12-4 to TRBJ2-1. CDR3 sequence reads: CASSLARLGYNEQFF.